What follows are 5 T cell receptor beta chains derived from one specimen sequenced in a study of blood T cell repertoires in COVID-19. Using immunoSEQ multiplex PCR, the repertoire was profiled, and TCRdb retains in-frame clones only, with some absent. The sample contains about 160,000 clones, 85% of which appear only once. The sequenced sample consisted of peripheral blood. The receptors were sampled from a woman in her fifties or sixties with COVID-19, enrolled during active disease.

The chain has TRBV11-3 and TRBJ2-1; 7 nucleotides line up with TRBD1. This CDR3 has 15 residues. The V segment lost 1 base and the J segment 7 bases; nucleotides outside the gene matches: 7. Germline V gene data show CDR1 as SGHNT and CDR2 as YENEEA. The CDR3 DNA reads as TGTGCCAGCAGCTTAGGAGGGGGCGCGGGTAATGAGCAGTTCTTC. This gives the protein CASSLGGGAGNEQFF.

This clone is a singleton in its sample. The rearrangement uses TRBV24-1 and TRBJ2-3; the match to TRBD1 covers 12 bases. CDR1 is KGHDR, CDR2 SFDVKD, per germline. Losses at the gene ends were 4 bases for V and 7 bases for J; bases not matched to a gene: 17. The CDR3 extends over 19 amino acids. The CDR3 nucleotides are TGTGCCACCAGTGACTTGGGACAGGGGGCGGGTGGACACGGGAATACGCAGTATTTT. This encodes CATSDLGQGAGGHGNTQYF.

The chain couples TRBV5-1 to TRBJ2-1; D perhaps matches TRBD2 (6 bases). Germline-derived CDR1 and CDR2 are SGHRS and YFSETQ. This CDR3 comprises 15 residues. V shed 4 bases and J shed 6 bases, with 17 bases lying between them. CDR3 residues: CASSRSRLGLNEQFF. CDR3 DNA: TGCGCCAGCAGCCGCTCGAGACTGGGACTCAATGAGCAGTTCTTC.

The chain couples TRBV5-6 to TRBJ1-5, with unresolved D. The CDR3 length is 15 residues. The V end lost 1 base, the J end lost 3 bases, and 11 bases lay between the germline ends. Germline V gene sequence: CDR1 SGHDT, CDR2 YYEEEE. The CDR3 bases are TGTGCCAGCAGCTTGTTGCAAGCCGACAATCAGCCCCAGCATTTT. It translates to CASSLLQADNQPQHF.

As for this clone: Different DNA sequences within this sample yield the same CDR3. The chain joins TRBV5-1 to TRBJ2-1, with D tentatively TRBD1 (6 bases). Germline CDR1 SGHRS, CDR2 YFSETQ. The length of the CDR3 is 14 residues. V was cut by 2 bases and J by 4 bases, with 10 bases left in between. CDR3 in DNA: TGCGCCAGCAGCTTAGGACAGTCTTACAATGAGCAGTTCTTC. The encoded protein is CASSLGQSYNEQFF.